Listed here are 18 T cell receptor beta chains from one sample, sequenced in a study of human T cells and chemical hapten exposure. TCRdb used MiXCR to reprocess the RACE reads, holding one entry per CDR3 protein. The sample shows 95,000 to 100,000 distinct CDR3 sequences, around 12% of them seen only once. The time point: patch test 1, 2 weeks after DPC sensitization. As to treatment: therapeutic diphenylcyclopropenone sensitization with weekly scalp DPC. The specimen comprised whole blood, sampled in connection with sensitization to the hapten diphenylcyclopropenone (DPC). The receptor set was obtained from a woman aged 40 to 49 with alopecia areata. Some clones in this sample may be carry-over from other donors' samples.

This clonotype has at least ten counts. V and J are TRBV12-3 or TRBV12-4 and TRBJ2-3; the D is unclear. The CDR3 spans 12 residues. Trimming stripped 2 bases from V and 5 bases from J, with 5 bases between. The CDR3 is CASSLRKDTQYF. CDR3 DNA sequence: TGTGCCAGCAGTTTAAGGAAAGATACGCAGTATTTT.

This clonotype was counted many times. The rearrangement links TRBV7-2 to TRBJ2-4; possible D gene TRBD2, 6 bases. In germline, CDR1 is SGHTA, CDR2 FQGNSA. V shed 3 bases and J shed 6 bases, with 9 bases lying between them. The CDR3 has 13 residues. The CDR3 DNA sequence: TGTGCCAGCAGCTTTGCCGGGGGAAACATTCAGTACTTC. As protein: CASSFAGGNIQYF. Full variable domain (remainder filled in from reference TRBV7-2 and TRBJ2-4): GAGVSQSPSNKVTEKGKDVELRCDPISGHTALYWYRQSLGQGLEFLIYFQGNSAPDKSGLPSDRFSAERTGGSVSTLTIQRTQQEDSAVYLCASSFAGGNIQYFGAGTRLSVL.

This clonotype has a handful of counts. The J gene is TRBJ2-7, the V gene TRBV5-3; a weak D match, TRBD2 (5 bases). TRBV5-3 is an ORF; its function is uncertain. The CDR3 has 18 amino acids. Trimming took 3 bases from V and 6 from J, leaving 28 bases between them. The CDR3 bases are TGTGCCAGAAGCTCGATCTTTGACACGGCCGGTCGCGGGTGCGAGCAGTACTTC. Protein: CARSSIFDTAGRGCEQYF.

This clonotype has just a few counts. The CDR3 spells CASSLAPGATYEQYF. The CDR3 DNA reads TGTGCCAGCAGCTTAGCTCCGGGAGCCACCTACGAGCAGTACTTC. The rearrangement links TRBV7-8 to TRBJ2-7, with D possibly being TRBD2 (6 bases). Germline lookup yields CDR1 SGHVS and CDR2 FQNEAQ. The CDR3 spans 15 residues. V was trimmed by 0 bases and J by 2 bases, leaving 11 bases between them.

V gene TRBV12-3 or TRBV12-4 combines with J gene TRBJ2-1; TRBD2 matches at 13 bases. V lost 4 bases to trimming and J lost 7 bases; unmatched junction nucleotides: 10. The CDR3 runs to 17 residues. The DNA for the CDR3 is TGTGCCAGCAGTTCTCTCCAACTAGCGGGAGGGAAGAATGAGCAGTTCTTC. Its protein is CASSSLQLAGGKNEQFF.

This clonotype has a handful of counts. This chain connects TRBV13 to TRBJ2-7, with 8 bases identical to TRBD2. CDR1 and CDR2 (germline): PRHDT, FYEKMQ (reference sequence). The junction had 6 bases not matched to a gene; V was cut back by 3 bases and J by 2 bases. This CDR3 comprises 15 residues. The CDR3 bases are TGTGCCAGCAGCTTCTATAGCGGGACGGCCTACGAGCAGTACTTC. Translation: CASSFYSGTAYEQYF.

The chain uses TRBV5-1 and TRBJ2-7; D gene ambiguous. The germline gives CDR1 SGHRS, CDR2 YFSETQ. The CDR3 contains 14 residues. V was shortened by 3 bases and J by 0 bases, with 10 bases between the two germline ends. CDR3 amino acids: CASSSTPSSYEQYF. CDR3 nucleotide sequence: TGCGCCAGCAGCTCAACACCTAGCTCCTACGAGCAGTACTTC.

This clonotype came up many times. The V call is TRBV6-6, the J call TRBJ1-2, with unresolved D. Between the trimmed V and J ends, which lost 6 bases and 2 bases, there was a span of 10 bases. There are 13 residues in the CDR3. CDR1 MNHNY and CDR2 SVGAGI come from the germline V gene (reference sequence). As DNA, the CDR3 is TGTGCCAGCAGCTCCGGGCCCAACTATGGCTACACCTTC. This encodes CASSSGPNYGYTF.

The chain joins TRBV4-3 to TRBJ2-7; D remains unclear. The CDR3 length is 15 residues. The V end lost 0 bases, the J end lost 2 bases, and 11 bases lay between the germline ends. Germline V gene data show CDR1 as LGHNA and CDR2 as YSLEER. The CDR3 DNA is TGCGCCAGCAGCCAAGATACCAGCCGTGCCTACGAGCAGTACTTC. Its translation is CASSQDTSRAYEQYF.

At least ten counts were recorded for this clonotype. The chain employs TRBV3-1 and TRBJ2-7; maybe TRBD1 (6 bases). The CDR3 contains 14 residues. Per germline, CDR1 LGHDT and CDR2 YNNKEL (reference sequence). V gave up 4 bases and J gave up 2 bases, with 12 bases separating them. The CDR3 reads CASSPRTATYEQYF. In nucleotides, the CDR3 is TGTGCCAGCAGCCCAAGGACAGCAACCTACGAGCAGTACTTC.

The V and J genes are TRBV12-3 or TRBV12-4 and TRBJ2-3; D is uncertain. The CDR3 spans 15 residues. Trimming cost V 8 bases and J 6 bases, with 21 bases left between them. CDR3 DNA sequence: TGTGCCAGCGTATCTACCCCGAGTGCTACTGATACGCAGTATTTT. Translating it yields CASVSTPSATDTQYF.

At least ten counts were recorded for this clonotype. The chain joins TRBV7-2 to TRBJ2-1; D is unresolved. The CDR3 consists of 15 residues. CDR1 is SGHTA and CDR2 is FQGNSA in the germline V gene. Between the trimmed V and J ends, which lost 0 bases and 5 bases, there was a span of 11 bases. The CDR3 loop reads CASSLARRRHNEQFF. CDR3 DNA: TGTGCCAGCAGCTTAGCGCGAAGGCGACACAATGAGCAGTTCTTC.

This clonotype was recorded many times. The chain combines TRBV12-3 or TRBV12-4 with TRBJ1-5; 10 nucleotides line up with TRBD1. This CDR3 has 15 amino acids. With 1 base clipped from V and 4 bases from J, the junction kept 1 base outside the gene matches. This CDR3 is CASSLGGQGNQPQHF. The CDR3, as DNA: TGTGCCAGCAGTTTAGGGGGACAGGGGAATCAGCCCCAGCATTTT.

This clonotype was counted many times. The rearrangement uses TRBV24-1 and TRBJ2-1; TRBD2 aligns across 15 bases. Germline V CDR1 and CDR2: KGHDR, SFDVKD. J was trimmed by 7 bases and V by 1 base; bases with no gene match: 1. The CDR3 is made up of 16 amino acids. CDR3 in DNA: TGTGCCACCAGTGATTTAGGACTAGCGGGAGGGAATGAGCAGTTCTTC. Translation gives CATSDLGLAGGNEQFF.

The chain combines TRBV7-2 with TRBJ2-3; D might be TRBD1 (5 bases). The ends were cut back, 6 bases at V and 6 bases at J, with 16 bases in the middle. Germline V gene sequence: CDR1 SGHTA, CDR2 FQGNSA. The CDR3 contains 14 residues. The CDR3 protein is CASSLRGWWDTQYF. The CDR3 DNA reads TGTGCCAGCAGTTTAAGGGGCTGGTGGGATACGCAGTATTTT.

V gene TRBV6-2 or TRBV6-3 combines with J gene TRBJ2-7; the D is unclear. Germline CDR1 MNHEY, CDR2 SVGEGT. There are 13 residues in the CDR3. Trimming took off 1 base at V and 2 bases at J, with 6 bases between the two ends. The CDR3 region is CASSYLGTYEQYF. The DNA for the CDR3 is TGTGCCAGCAGTTACTTGGGAACCTACGAGCAGTACTTC.

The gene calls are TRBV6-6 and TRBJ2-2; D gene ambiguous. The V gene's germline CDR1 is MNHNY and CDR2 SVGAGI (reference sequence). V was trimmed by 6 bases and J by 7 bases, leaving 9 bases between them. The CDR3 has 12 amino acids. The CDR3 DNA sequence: TGTGCCAGCAGCCAACTGGGCGGGGAGCTGTTTTTT. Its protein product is CASSQLGGELFF.

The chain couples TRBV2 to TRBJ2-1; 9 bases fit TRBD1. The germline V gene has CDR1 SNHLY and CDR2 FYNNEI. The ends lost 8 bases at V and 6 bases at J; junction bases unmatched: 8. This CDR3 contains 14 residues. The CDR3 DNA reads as TGTGCCAGCCTTGGACAGGGGAGAGGCAATGAGCAGTTCTTC. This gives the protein CASLGQGRGNEQFF.